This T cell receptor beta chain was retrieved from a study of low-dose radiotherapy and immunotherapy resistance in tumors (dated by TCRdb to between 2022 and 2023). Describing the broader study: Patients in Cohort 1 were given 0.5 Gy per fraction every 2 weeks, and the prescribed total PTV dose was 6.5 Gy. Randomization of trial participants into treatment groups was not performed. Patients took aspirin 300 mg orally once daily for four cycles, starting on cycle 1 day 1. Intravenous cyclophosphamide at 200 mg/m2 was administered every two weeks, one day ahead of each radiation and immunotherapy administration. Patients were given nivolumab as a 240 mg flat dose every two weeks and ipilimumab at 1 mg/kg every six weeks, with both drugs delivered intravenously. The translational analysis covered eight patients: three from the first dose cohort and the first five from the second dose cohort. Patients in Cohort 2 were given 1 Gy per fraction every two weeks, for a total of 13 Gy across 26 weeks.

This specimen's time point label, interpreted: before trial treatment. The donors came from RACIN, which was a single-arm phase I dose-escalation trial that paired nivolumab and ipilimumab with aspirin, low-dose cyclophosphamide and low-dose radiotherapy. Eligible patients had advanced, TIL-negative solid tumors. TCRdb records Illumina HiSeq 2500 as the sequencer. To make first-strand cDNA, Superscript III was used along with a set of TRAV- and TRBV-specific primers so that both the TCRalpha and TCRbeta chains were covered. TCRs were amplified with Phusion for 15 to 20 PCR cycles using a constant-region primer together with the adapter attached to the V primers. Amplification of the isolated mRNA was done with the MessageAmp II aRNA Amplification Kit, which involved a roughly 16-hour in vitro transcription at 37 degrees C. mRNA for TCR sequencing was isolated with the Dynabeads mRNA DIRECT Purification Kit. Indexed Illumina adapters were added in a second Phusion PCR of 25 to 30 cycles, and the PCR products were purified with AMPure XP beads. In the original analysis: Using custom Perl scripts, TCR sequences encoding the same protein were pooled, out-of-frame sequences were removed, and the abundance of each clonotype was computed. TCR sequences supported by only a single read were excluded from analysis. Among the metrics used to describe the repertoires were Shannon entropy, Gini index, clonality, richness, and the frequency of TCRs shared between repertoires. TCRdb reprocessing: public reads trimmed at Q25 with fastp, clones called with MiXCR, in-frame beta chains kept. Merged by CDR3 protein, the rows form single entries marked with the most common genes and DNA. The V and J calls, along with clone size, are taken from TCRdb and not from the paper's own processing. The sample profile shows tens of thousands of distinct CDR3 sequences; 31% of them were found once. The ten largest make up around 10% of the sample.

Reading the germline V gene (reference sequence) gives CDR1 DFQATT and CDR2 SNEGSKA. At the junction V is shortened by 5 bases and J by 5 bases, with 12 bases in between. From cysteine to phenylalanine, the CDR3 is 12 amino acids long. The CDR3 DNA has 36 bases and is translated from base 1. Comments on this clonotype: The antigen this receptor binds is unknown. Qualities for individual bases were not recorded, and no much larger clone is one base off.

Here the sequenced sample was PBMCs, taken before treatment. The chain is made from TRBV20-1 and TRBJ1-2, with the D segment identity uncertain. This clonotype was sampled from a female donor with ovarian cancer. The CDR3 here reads CSAFKLGYGYTF. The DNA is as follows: TGCAGTGCTTTCAAACTGGGGTATGGCTACACCTTC.